Listed below are T cell receptor beta chains from one sample, sequenced in a study of blood T cell repertoires in COVID-19. Produced via immunoSEQ multiplex PCR; TCRdb's table is partial and in-frame only. Of hundreds of thousands of clones in the sample, roughly 87% were seen once. Sample: PBMCs or T cells enriched from blood (not recorded which). Receptor source: a woman between 18 and 29 years old who had recovered from COVID-19. The conserved cysteine and the conserved F or W are not part of the CDR3 here.

cdr3_aa v_call cdr3_length j_call
ASSARSNTGELF TRBV2 12 TRBJ2-2
ASSDPDVASSGANVLT TRBV25-1 16 TRBJ2-6
ASGLRLATGELF TRBV5-1 12 TRBJ2-2
ASSQWGQITDTQY TRBV7-2 13 TRBJ2-3
AITNRSSYNEQF TRBV10-3 12 TRBJ2-1
SGHREAF TRBV20-1 7 TRBJ1-1
ASSLVGGRGQSEQY TRBV7-6 14 TRBJ2-7
ATSRGRGSSTDTQY TRBV15 14 TRBJ2-3
ASSLTCATYEQY TRBV10-1 12 TRBJ2-7
ASSQGQPGEKLF TRBV5-8 12 TRBJ1-4
SVEARGLGEQY TRBV29-1 11 TRBJ2-7
ASSQDSGGSSSYNEQF TRBV4-3 16 TRBJ2-1
ASSPVENTEAF TRBV5-1 11 TRBJ1-1
ASSVGQDTEAF TRBV9 11 TRBJ1-1
ASSVRSGSLDEQF TRBV2 13 TRBJ2-1
ASSAGGSTEAF TRBV2 11 TRBJ1-1
AWSADRGPTGELF TRBV30 13 TRBJ2-2
ASSTPGTSGMIQETQY TRBV21-1 16 TRBJ2-5
ASSPRGRGEKLF TRBV6-5 12 TRBJ1-4
ASRRGLATRPTTDTQY TRBV19 16 TRBJ2-3
ASTGGGVYNEQF TRBV19 12 TRBJ2-1
ASSTGYQPQH TRBV28 10 TRBJ1-5